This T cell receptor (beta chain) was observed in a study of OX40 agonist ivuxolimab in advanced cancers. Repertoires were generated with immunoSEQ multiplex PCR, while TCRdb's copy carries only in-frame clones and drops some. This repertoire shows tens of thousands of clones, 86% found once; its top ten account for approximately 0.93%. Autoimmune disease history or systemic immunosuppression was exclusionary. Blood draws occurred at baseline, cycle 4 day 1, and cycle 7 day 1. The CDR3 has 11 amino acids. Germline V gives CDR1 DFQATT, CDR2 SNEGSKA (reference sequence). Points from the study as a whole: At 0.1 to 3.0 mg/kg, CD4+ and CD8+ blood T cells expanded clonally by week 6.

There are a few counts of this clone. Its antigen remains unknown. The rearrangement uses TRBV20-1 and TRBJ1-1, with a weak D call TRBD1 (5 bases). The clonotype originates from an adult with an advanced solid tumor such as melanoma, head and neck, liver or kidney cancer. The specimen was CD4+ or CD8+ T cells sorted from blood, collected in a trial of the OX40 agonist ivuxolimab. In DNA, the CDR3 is TGCAGAGGGGAAGTGAACACTGAAGCTTTCTTT. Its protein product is CRGEVNTEAFF.